This T cell receptor (beta chain) comes out of a study of PD-L1 blockade in urothelial cancer. Study background: Most patients, about 90% of the roughly 29, were males with bladder-origin cancer. Timepoints chosen for blood analysis were 3 weeks (second dose) and 6 weeks after treatment start. Study results and caveats: Durable-benefit patients expanded tumor-associated blood clones more at 3 weeks.

This clone was observed a handful of times. No antigen is known for it. Trimming took 3 bases from V and 5 from J; bases not matched to a gene: 9. The CDR3 totals 14 residues. From germline, CDR1 is GTSNPN and CDR2 SVGIG (reference sequence). Sequenced by immunoSEQ multiplex PCR; TCRdb stores in-frame clones only, minus some. The sample lists about 32,000 clones, about 89% occurring once. The study enrolled patients with locally advanced or metastatic urothelial carcinoma. The material sequenced was PBMCs, taken around atezolizumab (anti-PD-L1) treatment. The V gene is TRBV30, the J gene TRBJ2-7, with 8 bases identical to TRBD2. The receptor's source is a man aged 50 to 60 with urothelial cancer. This CDR3 is CAWSPRGGQHEQYF. The CDR3 coding sequence is TGTGCCTGGAGCCCCCGGGGGGGGCAACACGAGCAGTACTTC.